A single sample is the source of the 13 T cell receptor beta chains below, sequenced in a study of CD8+ T cells in alopecia areata. Sequencing relied on a cDNA template that was reverse transcribed from extracted RNA. Data came from immunoSEQ multiplex PCR; TCRdb stores just in-frame clones and leaves some out. The data hold more than 200,000 clones, with roughly 44% observed a single time. The treatment is: oral pan-JAK inhibitor, 5-10 mg twice daily. The material sequenced was CD4+ T cells sorted from blood, taken around week 37, from a patient treated with tofacitinib. Source of these receptors: a human donor with alopecia areata.

The genes are TRBV29-1 and TRBJ2-1; 8 bases are shared with TRBD2. Germline V CDR1 and CDR2: SQVTM, ANQGSEA. V was clipped by 2 bases and J by 0 bases; unmatched bases: 3. The CDR3 runs 15 residues. CDR3 DNA: TGCAGCGTTGAACTAGCGGGCGGCTCCTACAATGAGCAGTTCTTC. Amino acids: CSVELAGGSYNEQFF.

V is TRBV19 and J is TRBJ2-5, with D perhaps matching TRBD1 (7 bases). V shed 8 bases and J shed 2 bases, with 15 bases lying between them. This CDR3 has 14 amino acids. The germline gives CDR1 LNHDA, CDR2 SQIVND (reference sequence). In DNA, the CDR3 is TGTGCCAGTCTGCGGAGGGGGCCTCAAGAGACCCAGTACTTC. It is translated as CASLRRGPQETQYF.

The V call is TRBV11-2, the J call TRBJ2-3; D unresolved. V lost 4 bases and J lost 5, with 7 bases in between. The germline CDR1 and CDR2 sequences are SGHAT and FQNNGV. This CDR3 has 12 amino acids. The CDR3: CASSSFLDTQYF. In DNA, the CDR3 is TGTGCCAGCAGCTCGTTTTTAGATACGCAGTATTTT.

J is TRBJ1-5 and V is TRBV6-1, with unresolved D. This CDR3 has 13 residues. Germline-derived CDR1 and CDR2 are MNHNS and SASEGT. With 6 bases removed from V and 3 bases from J, the gap between germline ends came to 9 bases. CDR3 region: CASRYTLNQPQHF. CDR3 bases: TGTGCCAGCAGGTACACCCTCAATCAGCCCCAGCATTTT.

In this sample, this clone turned up a few times. This chain uses TRBV28 with TRBJ1-1; D is uncertain. Germline CDR1 MDHEN, CDR2 SYDVKM. V was cut by 4 bases and J by 0 bases, with 6 bases left in between. The CDR3 extends over 13 amino acids. This CDR3 is CASSSMMNTEAFF. The CDR3, as DNA: TGTGCCAGCAGTTCCATGATGAACACTGAAGCTTTCTTT.

The V gene is TRBV2, the J gene TRBJ2-1; tentative D call: TRBD2 (5 bases). Germline V gene sequence: CDR1 SNHLY, CDR2 FYNNEI. The CDR3 length is 14 residues. V was pared by 0 bases and J by 6 bases, with 9 bases between. CDR3 loop: CASSEASRVNEQFF. CDR3 nucleotides: TGTGCCAGCAGTGAAGCTTCGAGGGTCAATGAGCAGTTCTTC.

In this sample, this clone turned up a few times. The chain is built from TRBV27 and TRBJ2-7; possibly TRBD1 for D (5 bases). CDR1 is MNHEY and CDR2 is SMNVEV in the germline V gene (reference sequence). CDR3 size: 12 residues. Deletions cut 6 bases from V and 4 bases from J, with 10 bases between. CDR3 DNA: TGTGCCAGCAGCAGTCAGGGTTACGAGCAGTACTTC. Translated: CASSSQGYEQYF.

CDR3 nucleotide sequence: TGCAGCGTTGAGCAGTACACTGAAGCTTTCTTT. This encodes CSVEQYTEAFF. V and J are TRBV29-1 and TRBJ1-1, with D hard to call. There are 11 residues in the CDR3. Trimming cost V 3 bases and J 3 bases, with 5 bases left between them. Germline-derived CDR1 and CDR2 are SQVTM and ANQGSEA.

The chain has TRBV13 and TRBJ2-7, with 7 positions matching TRBD1. The CDR3 length is 16 residues. CDR1 and CDR2 (germline): PRHDT, FYEKMQ (reference sequence). The junction had 16 bases not matched to a gene; V was cut back by 4 bases and J by 7 bases. CDR3 DNA: TGTGCCAGCAGCTCCCGGCCGGGACAGAGCTTTGGGGAGCAGTACTTC. This sequence encodes CASSSRPGQSFGEQYF.

This chain's CDR3 is CASAGDNTGNTIYF. In DNA form, the CDR3 reads TGTGCCTCAGCAGGAGATAATACTGGAAACACCATATATTTT. The rearrangement uses TRBV30 and TRBJ1-3; D remains unclear. Germline V gene sequence: CDR1 GTSNPN, CDR2 SVGIG (reference sequence). The CDR3 has 14 amino acids. The ends were cut back, 7 bases at V and 2 bases at J, with 15 bases in the middle.

This clone occurred a few times. In nucleotides, the CDR3 is TGCGCCAGCAGCTTCGACAGAAAAAACACCGGGGAGCTGTTTTTT. The encoded protein is CASSFDRKNTGELFF. The chain employs TRBV5-1 and TRBJ2-2, with D tentatively TRBD1 (5 bases). This CDR3 comprises 15 residues. V lost 2 bases and J 2 bases, leaving 10 bases between the germline ends. CDR1 SGHRS and CDR2 YFSETQ come from the germline V gene.

V usage is TRBV7-3 and J usage is TRBJ2-2; no firm D call. The CDR3 runs to 16 residues. Per germline, CDR1 SGHTA and CDR2 FQGTGA. V lost 5 bases and J 0 bases, leaving 13 bases between the germline ends. CDR3 DNA: TGTGCCAGCAGCCCACAACCGGCGGCGAACACCGGGGAGCTGTTTTTT. It translates to CASSPQPAANTGELFF. The variable domain in full, with the rest retrieved from reference TRBV7-3 and TRBJ2-2, is GAGVSQTPSNKVTEKGKYVELRCDPISGHTALYWYRQSLGQGPEFLIYFQGTGAADDSGLPNDRFFAVRPEGSVSTLKIQRTERGDSAVYLCASSPQPAANTGELFFGEGSRLTVL.

This rearrangement joins TRBV27 to TRBJ2-4; no clear D gene. The V end lost 4 bases, the J end lost 6 bases, and 10 bases lay between the germline ends. The CDR3 has 13 amino acids. Germline CDR1 is MNHEY and CDR2 is SMNVEV (reference sequence). The CDR3 DNA is TGTGCCAGCAGTTCACCGGGTACAAACATTCAGTACTTC. It specifies CASSSPGTNIQYF.